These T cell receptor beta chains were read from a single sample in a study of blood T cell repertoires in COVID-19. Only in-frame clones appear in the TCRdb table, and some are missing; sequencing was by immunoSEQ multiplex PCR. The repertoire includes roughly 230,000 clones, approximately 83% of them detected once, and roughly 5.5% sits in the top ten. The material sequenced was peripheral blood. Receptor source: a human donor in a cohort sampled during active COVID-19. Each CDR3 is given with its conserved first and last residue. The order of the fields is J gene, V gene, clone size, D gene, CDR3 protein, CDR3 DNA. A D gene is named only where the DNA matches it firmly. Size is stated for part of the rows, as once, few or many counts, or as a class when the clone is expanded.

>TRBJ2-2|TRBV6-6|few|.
CASSGHSSNTGELFF
TGTGCCAGCAGTGGGCACTCCTCGAACACCGGGGAGCTGTTTTTT
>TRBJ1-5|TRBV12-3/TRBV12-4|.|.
CASSPGNHQPQHF
TGTGCCAGCAGTCCCGGGAACCATCAGCCCCAGCATTTT
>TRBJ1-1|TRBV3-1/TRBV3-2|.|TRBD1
CATKGGDTEAFF
TGTGCCACCAAAGGGGGCGACACTGAAGCTTTCTTT
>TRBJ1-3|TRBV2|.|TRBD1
CASSRRDRGRGNTIYF
TGTGCCAGCAGTCGAAGGGACAGGGGGCGAGGAAACACCATATATTTT
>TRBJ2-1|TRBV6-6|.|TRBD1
CASSPERQGRNNEQFF
TGTGCCAGCAGCCCCGAAAGACAGGGGAGGAACAATGAGCAGTTCTTC
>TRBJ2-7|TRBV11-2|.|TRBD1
CASSFGTGGVNYEQYF
TGTGCCAGCAGCTTCGGGACAGGGGGCGTTAACTACGAGCAGTACTTC
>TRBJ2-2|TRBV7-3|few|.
CASSPNSIGELFF
TGTGCCAGCAGCCCGAACAGTATCGGGGAGCTGTTTTTT
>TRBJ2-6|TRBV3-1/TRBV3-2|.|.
CASSQSIGPSGANVLTF
TGTGCCAGCAGCCAATCCATCGGTCCTTCTGGGGCCAACGTCCTGACTTTC
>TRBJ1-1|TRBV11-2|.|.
CASSAGGSTLIMNTEAFF
TGTGCCAGCAGCGCCGGAGGTTCCACCCTTATAATGAACACTGAAGCTTTCTTT
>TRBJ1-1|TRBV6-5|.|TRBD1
CASSYSSGGLNTEAFF
TGTGCCAGCAGTTACTCATCAGGGGGCTTGAACACTGAAGCTTTCTTT
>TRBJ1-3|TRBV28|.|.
CASSPLRGVPSGNTIYF
TGTGCCAGCAGTCCTCTCAGAGGAGTACCCTCTGGAAACACCATATATTTT
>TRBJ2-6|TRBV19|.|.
CASSPGRLISGANVLTF
TGTGCCAGTAGCCCTGGGCGTCTTATCTCTGGGGCCAACGTCCTGACTTTC
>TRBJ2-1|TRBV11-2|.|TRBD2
CASSLGRFSRGGANEQFF
TGTGCCAGCAGCTTAGGACGCTTCTCTCGCGGGGGGGCCAATGAGCAGTTCTTC
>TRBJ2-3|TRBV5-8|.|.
CASIKPLVSDTQYF
TGTGCCAGCATCAAGCCCTTGGTTTCGGATACGCAGTATTTT
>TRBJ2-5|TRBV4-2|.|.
CASSQGGNTVGETQYF
TGTGCCAGCAGCCAAGGGGGCAACACGGTGGGAGAGACCCAGTACTTC
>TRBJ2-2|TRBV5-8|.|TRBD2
CASSLATGGGRRSGELFF
TGTGCCAGCAGCTTGGCGACGGGCGGCGGGAGACGATCCGGGGAGCTGTTTTTT
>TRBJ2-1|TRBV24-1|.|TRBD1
CATSSGTVDHNEQFF
TGTGCCACCAGTTCCGGGACAGTTGACCACAATGAGCAGTTCTTC
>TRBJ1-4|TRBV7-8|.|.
CASSARGAPSGNEKLFF
TGTGCCAGCAGTGCACGGGGGGCCCCTTCGGGTAATGAAAAACTGTTTTTT
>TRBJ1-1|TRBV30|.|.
CAWSVNAGGDTEAFF
TGTGCCTGGAGTGTAAACGCAGGAGGTGACACTGAAGCTTTCTTT
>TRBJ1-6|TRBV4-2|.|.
CASSQDLTSNNSPLHF
TGTGCCAGCAGCCAAGATCTGACAAGTAATAATTCACCCCTCCACTTT
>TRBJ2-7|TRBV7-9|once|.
CASSPIALPYEQYF
TGTGCCAGCAGCCCGATAGCGCTACCCTACGAGCAGTACTTC
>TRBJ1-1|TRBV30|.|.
CAWSPSYTEAFF
TGTGCCTGGAGTCCCTCGTACACTGAAGCTTTCTTT
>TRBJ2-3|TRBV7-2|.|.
CASSYTPGITDTQYF
TGTGCCAGCAGCTATACCCCAGGGATCACAGATACGCAGTATTTT
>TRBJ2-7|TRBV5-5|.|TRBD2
CASSFGTSGRGEQYF
TGTGCCAGCAGCTTTGGGACTAGCGGGAGAGGCGAGCAGTACTTC
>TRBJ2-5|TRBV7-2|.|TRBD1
CASSLVRDRAETQYF
TGTGCCAGCAGCTTAGTCCGGGACAGGGCGGAGACCCAGTACTTC
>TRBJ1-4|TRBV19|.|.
CASSISATNEKLFF
TGTGCCAGTAGTATCTCGGCAACTAATGAAAAACTGTTTTTT
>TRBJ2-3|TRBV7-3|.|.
CASSRGSTDTQYF
TGTGCCAGCAGCCGGGGGTCCACAGATACGCAGTATTTT
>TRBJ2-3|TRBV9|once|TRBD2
CASSFGTSGATSTDTQYF
TGTGCCAGCAGCTTCGGGACTAGCGGAGCAACTAGCACAGATACGCAGTATTTT
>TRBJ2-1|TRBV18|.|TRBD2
CASSPEARESRHEQFF
TGTGCCAGCTCACCAGAGGCGCGGGAGAGTCGCCATGAGCAGTTCTTC
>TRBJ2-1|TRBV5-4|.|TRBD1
CASRPSPTGGLYNEQFF
TGTGCCAGCAGACCTAGCCCGACAGGGGGCCTCTACAATGAGCAGTTCTTC
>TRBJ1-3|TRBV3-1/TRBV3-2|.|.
CASSQGAIPGNTIYF
TGTGCCAGCAGCCAGGGGGCAATTCCTGGAAACACCATATATTTT
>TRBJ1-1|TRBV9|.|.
CASSVKAGENTEAFF
TGTGCCAGCAGCGTAAAGGCAGGGGAAAACACTGAAGCTTTCTTT
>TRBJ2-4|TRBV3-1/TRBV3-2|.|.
CASSQGAQNHIQYF
TGTGCCAGCAGCCAAGGGGCGCAAAATCACATTCAGTACTTC
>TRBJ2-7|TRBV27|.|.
CASRFSGGIGEQYF
TGTGCCAGCAGGTTTTCAGGGGGGATCGGCGAGCAGTACTTC
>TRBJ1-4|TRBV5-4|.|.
CASSQGGGLGEKLFF
TGTGCCAGCAGCCAGGGCGGGGGGCTTGGTGAAAAACTGTTTTTT
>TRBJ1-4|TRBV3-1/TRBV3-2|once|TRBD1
CASSSTGPNEKLFF
TGTGCCAGCAGCTCGACAGGGCCCAATGAAAAACTGTTTTTT
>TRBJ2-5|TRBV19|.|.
CASSVYGQRETQYF
TGTGCCAGTAGTGTCTACGGACAGCGGGAGACCCAGTACTTC
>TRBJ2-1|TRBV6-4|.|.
CASSDSRGASYNEQFF
TGTGCCAGCAGTGACTCGAGAGGAGCTTCCTACAATGAGCAGTTCTTC
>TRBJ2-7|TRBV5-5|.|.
CASSLTYRALSEQYF
TGTGCCAGCAGCTTGACGTACAGGGCGTTATCCGAGCAGTACTTC
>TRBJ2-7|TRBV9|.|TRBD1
CASSVAGQGTYGQYF
TGTGCCAGCAGCGTAGCGGGACAGGGAACTTATGGGCAGTACTTC
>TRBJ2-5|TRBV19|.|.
CASSPPLQETQYF
TGTGCCAGTAGCCCCCCCCTACAAGAGACCCAGTACTTC
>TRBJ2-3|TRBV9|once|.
CASSVGVGTDTQYF
TGTGCCAGCAGCGTAGGTGTAGGCACAGATACGCAGTATTTT
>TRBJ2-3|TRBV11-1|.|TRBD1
CASSSLQGADTQYF
TGTGCCAGCAGTTCTCTTCAGGGGGCAGATACGCAGTATTTT
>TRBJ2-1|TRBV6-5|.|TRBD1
CASSYRDRVHNEQFF
TGTGCCAGCAGTTACAGGGACAGGGTCCACAATGAGCAGTTCTTC
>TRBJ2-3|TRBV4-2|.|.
CASSPRSEDTQYF
TGTGCCAGCAGCCCCCGTAGCGAGGATACGCAGTATTTT
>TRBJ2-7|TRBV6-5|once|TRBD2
CASSPGLAGAHEQYF
TGTGCCAGCAGTCCCGGACTAGCGGGAGCCCACGAGCAGTACTTC
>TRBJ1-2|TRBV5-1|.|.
CASSLQGSYGYTF
TGCGCCAGCAGCTTGCAGGGAAGCTATGGCTACACCTTC
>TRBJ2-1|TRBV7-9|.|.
CASSLTHSYNEQFF
TGTGCCAGCAGCTTAACTCACAGCTACAATGAGCAGTTCTTC
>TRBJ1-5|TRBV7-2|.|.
CASSLERNQPQHF
TGTGCCAGCAGCTTAGAGAGGAATCAGCCCCAGCATTTT
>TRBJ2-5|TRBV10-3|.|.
CAIRDLSENPNTQYF
TGTGCCATCAGGGACCTTAGCGAAAACCCGAATACCCAGTACTTC
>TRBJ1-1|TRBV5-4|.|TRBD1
CASSFPGQDTEAFF
TGTGCCAGCAGCTTCCCTGGACAGGACACTGAAGCTTTCTTT
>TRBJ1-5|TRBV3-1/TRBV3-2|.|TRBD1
CASSQGTGEQPQHF
TGTGCCAGCAGCCAAGGGACAGGGGAACAGCCCCAGCATTTT
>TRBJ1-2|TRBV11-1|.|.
CASSFHGDSGYTF
TGTGCCAGCAGCTTCCACGGAGACTCTGGCTACACCTTC
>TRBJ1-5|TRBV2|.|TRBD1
CASSPGTENQPQHF
TGTGCCAGCAGCCCCGGGACAGAAAATCAGCCCCAGCATTTT
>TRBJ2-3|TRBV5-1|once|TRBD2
CASSLWTGGSADTQYF
TGCGCCAGCAGCTTGTGGACGGGAGGGTCTGCAGATACGCAGTATTTT